This record covers a single T cell receptor beta chain. No antigen is known for it. Base-call qualities are not available, and no considerably larger clone is one nucleotide away. This sample stems from a study of cytomegalovirus exposure and HLA in healthy donors (dated by TCRdb to the late 2010s). Regarding the complete study: A later analysis indicated that the 95 to 150 validation repertoires were generated on the platform also employed for the 666 repertoires of the first cohort. A separate validation cohort of approximately 120 different subjects was used in addition to the roughly 700-subject first cohort. High-throughput TCR immunosequencing, statistical association of individual TCRs with disease status, and machine learning were combined to predict cytomegalovirus infection status. The study was designed to test whether signatures of past pathogen exposure could be identified by cataloging public T cell receptors. Broader findings and caveats from the paper: The validation cohort had no HLA typing available for a later analysis, so co-occurrence within that cohort was assessed over all 120 repertoires. A later analysis found that TCRs clustered in the first cohort also tended to co-occur in the roughly 110 validation repertoires, with about 94% of cluster scores above 0. The study gave a list of 150 to 200 TCR beta chains associated with cytomegalovirus. In vitro tests confirmed that a few of the cytomegalovirus-associated TCR beta chains recognize cytomegalovirus antigens. In both the original and validation cohorts, the classifier was reported to diagnose cytomegalovirus status with high specificity and sensitivity. The authors suggested that the approach could potentially be generalized to other disease states and immunological phenotypes. Most TCR sequences were seen in very few donors, while some public TCRs were found in many individuals.

Library method: the immunoSEQ multiplex PCR assay. On the authors' methods: To diagnose cytomegalovirus status from the catalog of TCR beta chain sequences, a statistical classification framework was built. TCRdb took over this immuneACCESS table, retaining in-frame rearrangements with V and J assigned. Such tables are incomplete; in checked studies, under half of the missing clones stem from an unresolved V gene, and the remainder is unexplained. The V and J calls and clone size are taken from that table; D and trimming were inferred from the DNA. The sample contains fewer than 90,000 clones, around 82% of them found a single time. Together, the top ten hold 12% of the sample. The donors were included in the validation cohort of 90 to 150 subjects, a group kept apart from the roughly 680-subject first cohort. For CDR1 and CDR2, the germline V gene lists MDHEN and SYDVKM. V lost 6 bases and J lost 0 bases; the stretch between them is 12 bases long. The CDR3, cysteine through phenylalanine, is 15 amino acids long. The sequence is cut down to CDR3 DNA, 45 bases in frame from base 1.

The V and J genes are TRBV28 and TRBJ1-5; a tentative D match to TRBD1 spans 5 bases. The sequencing input was PBMCs. This receptor was obtained from a woman aged 18-35 years in good health and CMV-seropositive. The CDR3 region reads CASSVGHPSNQPQHF. The bases are TGTGCCAGCAGCGTGGGGCACCCTAGCAATCAGCCCCAGCATTTT.